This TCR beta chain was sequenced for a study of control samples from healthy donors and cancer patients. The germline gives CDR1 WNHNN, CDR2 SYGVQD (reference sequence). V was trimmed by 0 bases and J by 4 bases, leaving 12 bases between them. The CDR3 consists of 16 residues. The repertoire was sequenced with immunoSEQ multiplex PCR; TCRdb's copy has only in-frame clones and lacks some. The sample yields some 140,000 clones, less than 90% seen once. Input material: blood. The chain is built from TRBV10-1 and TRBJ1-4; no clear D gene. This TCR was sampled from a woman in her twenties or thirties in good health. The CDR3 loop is CASSESTPEINEKLFF. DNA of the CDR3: TGCGCCAGCAGTGAGTCGACTCCGGAGATTAATGAAAAACTGTTTTTT.